These 21 T cell receptor beta chains came from one sample sequenced in a study of cytomegalovirus exposure and HLA in healthy donors. Here immunoSEQ multiplex PCR was the method, and the copy in TCRdb shows in-frame clones only, minus some. The sample shows about 140,000 clones, approximately 80% of them seen only once. The source material was PBMCs. The receptors shown here come from a man aged 30 to 39 in good health and CMV-seropositive.

The DNA for the CDR3 is TGTGCCAGCAGCCCCCGGGGACTAGCGGGAGGCTATGAGCAGTTCTTC. It is translated as CASSPRGLAGGYEQFF. This chain connects TRBV7-2 to TRBJ2-1; 15 bases map to TRBD2. The CDR3 sequence is 16 residues long. J was trimmed by 8 bases and V by 5 bases; bases with no gene match: 7. Germline V gene lookup returns CDR1 SGHTA and CDR2 FQGNSA. The full variable domain, completed using reference TRBV7-2 and TRBJ2-1, is GAGVSQSPSNKVTEKGKDVELRCDPISGHTALYWYRQSLGQGLEFLIYFQGNSAPDKSGLPSDRFSAERTGGSVSTLTIQRTQQEDSAVYLCASSPRGLAGGYEQFFGPGTRLTVL.

V is TRBV14 and J is TRBJ2-5; 10 positions agree with TRBD1. This CDR3 is built from 16 residues. Germline trimming cut 3 bases from V and 4 bases from J; bases unmatched to any gene: 8. Per the germline V gene, CDR1 is SGHDN and CDR2 is FVKESK. The CDR3 region is CASSQDSTGGLETQYF. The CDR3 DNA sequence: TGTGCCAGCAGCCAGGACTCGACAGGGGGCTTAGAGACCCAGTACTTC.

This clone turned up a few times. The chain carries TRBV19 and TRBJ1-2; D call uncertain. Germline CDR1 is LNHDA and CDR2 is SQIVND (reference sequence). V was trimmed by 7 bases and J by 8 bases, leaving 8 bases between them. The CDR3 is 10 residues long. The CDR3 reads CASKAAGYTF. CDR3 coding DNA: TGTGCCAGTAAGGCGGCAGGCTACACCTTC.

The V and J genes are TRBV9 and TRBJ2-3; D possibly corresponds to TRBD2 (5 bases). Germline assignment: CDR1 SGDLS and CDR2 YYNGEE. The V gene lost 7 bases and the J gene lost 2 bases, with 14 bases spanning the gap. The CDR3 spans 14 residues. CDR3 nucleotide sequence: TGTGCCAGCCGGAGGTCAGTCTACACAGATACGCAGTATTTT. Its translation is CASRRSVYTDTQYF.

V gene TRBV7-2 combines with J gene TRBJ2-7; a weak D match, TRBD2 (6 bases). This CDR3 spans 14 amino acids. The germline gives CDR1 SGHTA, CDR2 FQGNSA. Trimming shortened V by 4 bases and J by 6 bases, and 16 bases separated the two germline ends. The CDR3 protein is CASSYDWGVSEQYF. As DNA, the CDR3 is TGTGCCAGCAGCTATGACTGGGGGGTGAGCGAGCAGTACTTC.

The chain combines TRBV7-9 with TRBJ2-2, with D maybe TRBD2 (5 bases). Germline V lookup: CDR1 SEHNR, CDR2 FQNEAQ (reference sequence). Trimming pared 10 bases from V and 3 bases from J, leaving 9 bases between. This CDR3 spans 12 amino acids. In nucleotides, the CDR3 is TGTGCCACCCTCGGGGACACCGGGGAGCTGTTTTTT. It translates to CATLGDTGELFF.

This chain's CDR3 is CAWSVQGAGERSGELFF. CDR3 in DNA: TGTGCCTGGAGTGTACAGGGGGCAGGGGAGAGGTCCGGGGAGCTGTTTTTT. This chain uses TRBV30 with TRBJ2-2, with TRBD1 identical over 9 bases. The germline gives CDR1 GTSNPN, CDR2 SVGIG (reference sequence). J gave up 6 bases and V 0 bases, and 11 bases lay outside the gene matches. This CDR3 is 17 amino acids long.

This rearrangement joins TRBV7-2 to TRBJ1-3, with no clear D. Between the trimmed V and J ends, which lost 10 bases and 0 bases, there was a span of 13 bases. The CDR3 sequence is 14 residues long. Per the germline V gene, CDR1 is SGHTA and CDR2 is FQGNSA. The CDR3 DNA reads as TGTGCCACCTCGTGGCGGTCCTCTGGAAACACCATATATTTT. This sequence encodes CATSWRSSGNTIYF.

This clone was picked up one time. J is TRBJ1-2 and V is TRBV28; D unclear. CDR1 is MDHEN, CDR2 SYDVKM, per germline. CDR3 length equals 13 residues. Trimming took 3 bases from V and 4 from J, leaving 9 bases between them. The CDR3 DNA reads TGTGCCAGCAGTTTCGGAGGCTCCTATGGCTACACCTTC. Translated, it gives CASSFGGSYGYTF.

The chain is built from TRBV6-6 and TRBJ1-1, with D tentatively TRBD1 (6 bases). The CDR3 is 13 residues long. The V gene's germline CDR1 is MNHNY and CDR2 SVGAGI (reference sequence). V lost 5 bases to trimming and J lost 1 base, with 8 bases between them. The CDR3 DNA reads TGTGCCAGCAGTAAACAGGGGAACACTGAAGCTTTCTTT. Translated: CASSKQGNTEAFF.

This clone came up once. The chain joins TRBV14 to TRBJ2-7; no clear D gene. V dropped 1 base and J dropped 2 bases, with 21 bases sitting between them. This CDR3 contains 18 residues. CDR1 and CDR2 from the germline V gene are SGHDN and FVKESK. CDR3 DNA sequence: TGTGCCAGCAGCCAAGGCCCCCGAAAGGCCAGGTCGACCTACGAGCAGTACTTC. This sequence encodes CASSQGPRKARSTYEQYF.

This clone was counted a few times. The gene calls are TRBV7-2 and TRBJ1-5, with D uncertain. With 5 bases removed from V and 0 bases from J, the gap between germline ends came to 8 bases. From germline, CDR1 is SGHTA and CDR2 FQGNSA. CDR3 length: 14 amino acids. In nucleotides, the CDR3 is TGTGCCAGCAGCGGGCTGGTTAGCAATCAGCCCCAGCATTTT. Translation: CASSGLVSNQPQHF.

The chain uses TRBV2 and TRBJ2-6, with D possibly matching TRBD1 (6 bases). Trimming cost V 10 bases and J 2 bases, with 18 bases left between them. CDR1 is SNHLY and CDR2 is FYNNEI in the germline V gene. CDR3 length: 16 amino acids. This chain's CDR3 is CATRNSRGPGANVLTF. For the CDR3, the DNA is TGTGCCACCCGAAATTCCAGGGGCCCTGGGGCCAACGTCCTGACTTTC.

The J gene is TRBJ2-5, the V gene TRBV5-4, with TRBD2 matching over 9 bases. This CDR3 comprises 16 residues. The J segment lost 4 bases and the V segment lost 4 bases, leaving 11 bases of the junction unmatched. Germline CDR1 reads SGHNT; CDR2 reads YYREEE (reference sequence). The CDR3 coding sequence is TGTGCCAGCAGCCCGGATCTAGCGGGGCCCCGAGAGACCCAGTACTTC. It translates to CASSPDLAGPRETQYF.

This clone was observed once. V and J are TRBV7-8 and TRBJ2-7; 7 nucleotides line up with TRBD2. Germline CDR1 reads SGHVS; CDR2 reads FQNEAQ. After removal of 5 bases from V and 7 bases from J, the junction contained 2 bases not matched to a gene. The CDR3 is 11 amino acids. The CDR3 region is CASSRGVEQYF. For the CDR3, the DNA is TGTGCCAGCAGCCGGGGGGTAGAGCAGTACTTC. The whole variable domain, filled in from reference TRBV7-8 and TRBJ2-7, reads GAGVSQSPRYKVAKRGQDVALRCDPISGHVSLFWYQQALGQGPEFLTYFQNEAQLDKSGLPSDRFFAERPEGSVSTLKIQRTQQEDSAVYLCASSRGVEQYFGPGTRLTVT.

This rearrangement joins TRBV15 to TRBJ2-6; no firm D call. The V end was cut by 3 bases, the J end by 2 bases, with 5 bases between. Germline lookup yields CDR1 LNHNV and CDR2 YYDKDF (reference sequence). CDR3 size: 14 residues. This CDR3 is CATSSLAGANVLTF. In DNA, the CDR3 is TGTGCCACCAGCAGCCTCGCTGGGGCCAACGTCCTGACTTTC.

In this sample, this clone turned up a few times. Within the sample, other DNA sequences also encode this same CDR3. This chain uses TRBV6-4 with TRBJ1-1; 10 bases are shared with TRBD1. This CDR3 comprises 13 residues. The germline V gene has CDR1 MRHNA and CDR2 SNTAGT. The V segment lost 5 bases and the J segment 5 bases; nucleotides outside the gene matches: 2. Here the CDR3 DNA reads TGTGCCAGCAGTTGGACAGGGGGGACTGAAGCTTTCTTT. It translates to CASSWTGGTEAFF.

This clone came up a few times. The chain joins TRBV30 to TRBJ2-7, with D uncertain. V was shortened by 0 bases and J by 2 bases, with 5 bases between the two germline ends. CDR1 GTSNPN and CDR2 SVGIG come from the germline V gene (reference sequence). The CDR3 length is 12 residues. DNA for the CDR3: TGTGCCTGGAGTGTTCCGGCCTACGAGCAGTACTTC. The encoded protein is CAWSVPAYEQYF.

The J gene is TRBJ1-4, the V gene TRBV2; the match to TRBD1 covers 7 bases. Germline lookup yields CDR1 SNHLY and CDR2 FYNNEI. The CDR3 runs 15 residues. The V segment lost 6 bases and the J segment 8 bases; nucleotides outside the gene matches: 12. CDR3 amino acids: CASRQRQGGGEKLFF. The CDR3 DNA follows: TGTGCCAGCAGGCAACGACAGGGCGGTGGGGAAAAACTGTTTTTT. The full variable domain, in which reference TRBV2 and TRBJ1-4 provide the parts outside the CDR3, is EPEVTQTPSHQVTQMGQEVILRCVPISNHLYFYWYRQILGQKVEFLVSFYNNEISEKSEIFDDQFSVERPDGSNFTLKIRSTKLEDSAMYFCASRQRQGGGEKLFFGSGTQLSVL.

This rearrangement joins TRBV9 to TRBJ2-3, with D possibly TRBD1 on 6 matching bases. Germline V lookup: CDR1 SGDLS, CDR2 YYNGEE. V dropped 4 bases and J dropped 6 bases, with 15 bases sitting between them. This CDR3 is built from 14 residues. CDR3 sequence: CASSLDRMPDTQYF. CDR3 nucleotides: TGTGCCAGCAGCCTAGACAGGATGCCGGATACGCAGTATTTT.

The V call is TRBV6-1, the J call TRBJ2-1, with 11 positions matching TRBD2. The J segment lost 12 bases and the V segment lost 3 bases, leaving 10 bases of the junction unmatched. CDR1 is MNHNS, CDR2 SASEGT, per germline. The CDR3 totals 15 residues. The CDR3 reads CASSDIAGGLVGQFF. CDR3 coding DNA: TGTGCCAGCAGTGATATAGCGGGGGGGCTCGTGGGGCAGTTCTTC.